This TCR beta chain was obtained from a study of regulatory T cells in long-lasting Graves disease. Time point given: newly diagnosed GD, antithyroid drugs for less than 3 months. From PBMCs, RNA was extracted and then used to make the TCR library. Relying on iRepertoire HTBI primers and Arm-PCR of CDR3 regions, the team built TCR beta libraries. Each CDR3 protein gets one entry after TCRdb re-called the multiplex PCR reads with MiXCR. The table has almost 450,000 distinct CDR3 sequences, 15% to 20% seen once; the top ten hold about 10%. This clonotype was detected many times. Its matching antigen is unknown. CDR3 size: 16 residues. Germline V gene lookup returns CDR1 PRHDT and CDR2 FYEKMQ (reference sequence). V was cut by 5 bases and J by 0 bases, with 15 bases left in between. Study outcomes and limitations: Patients with persistent disease showed a bias toward TRBV28, TRBJ1-2 and TRBJ2-5. Peripheral blood alone, not thyroid tissue, underwent study.

This sample was shared with a second study, whose subject was T cells in Graves' hyperthyroidism and ophthalmopathy. From that report: The diagnostic basis comprised clinical symptoms, serum thyroxine and TRAb, thyroid ultrasound and orbital computed tomography.

This clonotype originated in a young woman with Graves disease. The sequencing here drew on peripheral blood mononuclear cells (PBMCs), taken at new diagnosis, from a patient treated with antithyroid drugs. This chain links TRBV13 with TRBJ2-3, with no clear D. In nucleotides, the CDR3 is TGTGCCAGCAGCCCCCGAGGAGAAAGTAGCACAGATACGCAGTATTTT. Its protein is CASSPRGESSTDTQYF.